This is a list of T cell receptor beta chains from one sample in a study of blood T cells in healthy people across ages. TCRdb called the 5' RACE reads again in MiXCR, with one record for every CDR3 protein. This table has hundreds of thousands of distinct CDR3 sequences, more than 45% appearing once. Sequenced material: blood. These receptor sequences come from a woman older than 75 in good health. The CDR3 runs from the conserved cysteine through the conserved F or W. The D gene is left open where the match is weak. Size tells how often a clone was seen (once, few, many) or the class of an expanded clone, and some rows leave it out.

V: TRBV29-1
size: few
D: TRBD1
J: TRBJ1-2
DNA: TGCAGCGTAGACAGGGGGATCTATGGCTACACCTTC
CDR3: CSVDRGIYGYTF

V: TRBV6-6
size: many
D: .
J: TRBJ2-7
DNA: TGTGCCAGCAACCTCGAACGGGGGGCCGAGCAGTACTTC
CDR3: CASNLERGAEQYF

V: TRBV20-1
size: .
D: .
J: TRBJ2-3
DNA: TGCAGTGCTACCGGGCAATTGAAAGATACGCAGTATTTT
CDR3: CSATGQLKDTQYF

V: TRBV5-1
size: many
D: .
J: TRBJ2-1
DNA: TGCGCCAGCAGCTTAGGGTCAGGGCGGGGCAAACCCGGCAATGAGCAGTTCTTC
CDR3: CASSLGSGRGKPGNEQFF

V: TRBV7-2
size: many
D: .
J: TRBJ1-1
DNA: TGTGCCAGCAGCGTATCAGTGAACACTGAAGCTTTCTTT
CDR3: CASSVSVNTEAFF

V: TRBV5-1
size: .
D: .
J: TRBJ2-4
DNA: TGCGCCAGCTTCCCCGGCCCGGGTGCCAAAAACATTCAGTACTTC
CDR3: CASFPGPGAKNIQYF

V: TRBV12-3/TRBV12-4
size: .
D: .
J: TRBJ1-4
DNA: TGTGCCAGCAGTTTCCGCTCCCCCGGTTTCGAAAAACTGTTTTTT
CDR3: CASSFRSPGFEKLFF

V: TRBV20-1
size: many
D: .
J: TRBJ2-3
DNA: TGCAGTGCTAGAGAGGGAGCGAGAACGCAGTATTTT
CDR3: CSAREGARTQYF

V: TRBV20-1
size: .
D: .
J: TRBJ2-5
DNA: TGCAGTGCTAGGTCCGGGGACCAAGAGACCCAGTACTTC
CDR3: CSARSGDQETQYF

V: TRBV5-1
size: .
D: .
J: TRBJ1-3
DNA: TGCGCCAGCAGCTTGCGGGTAGGAGGAAACACCATATATTTT
CDR3: CASSLRVGGNTIYF

V: TRBV7-9
size: .
D: .
J: TRBJ1-2
DNA: TGTGCCAGCAGCTTACCCGACAGATACTATGGCTACACCTTC
CDR3: CASSLPDRYYGYTF

V: TRBV12-3/TRBV12-4
size: few
D: .
J: TRBJ2-3
DNA: TGTGCCTGCAGTCCCGGCACAGATACGCAGTATTTT
CDR3: CACSPGTDTQYF

V: TRBV20-1
size: few
D: .
J: TRBJ2-7
DNA: TGCAGTGCTAGAGATGTCGATCCGGGACACCAACTCTACGAGCAGTACTTC
CDR3: CSARDVDPGHQLYEQYF

V: TRBV27
size: .
D: .
J: TRBJ2-1
DNA: TGTGCCAGCCTTGTGGGGAGTGAGCAGTTCTTC
CDR3: CASLVGSEQFF

V: TRBV6-1
size: .
D: TRBD1
J: TRBJ1-1
DNA: TGTGCCAGCGACGAAGACAGGGATGCTTTCTTT
CDR3: CASDEDRDAFF

V: TRBV20-1
size: .
D: .
J: TRBJ2-1
DNA: TGTAGAGGAGGGGTGGGGAATGAGCAGTTCTTC
CDR3: CRGGVGNEQFF

V: TRBV6-6
size: .
D: .
J: TRBJ1-4
DNA: TGTGCCAGCAGTCGAATCAGGCGATCAACTTATGAAAAACTGTTTTTT
CDR3: CASSRIRRSTYEKLFF

V: TRBV27
size: .
D: TRBD1
J: TRBJ2-5
DNA: TGTGCCAGCAGTTTAATCGGACAGGGGGCTGAAGAGACCCAGTACTTC
CDR3: CASSLIGQGAEETQYF

V: TRBV28
size: many
D: .
J: TRBJ2-7
DNA: TGTGCCAGCAGTTTTGGGCAGCCGGGGTACTACGAGCAGTACTTC
CDR3: CASSFGQPGYYEQYF

V: TRBV9
size: .
D: .
J: TRBJ2-3
DNA: TGTGCCAGCAGCTTTTCTTACGACGGGGATACGCAGTATTTT
CDR3: CASSFSYDGDTQYF

V: TRBV5-1
size: few
D: .
J: TRBJ1-6
DNA: TGCGCCAGCAGCTTGATAGGGTTCAACGGGCAGAATAATTCACCCCTCCACTTT
CDR3: CASSLIGFNGQNNSPLHF

V: TRBV7-6
size: .
D: .
J: TRBJ2-3
DNA: TGTGCCAGCAACGCAGGGGGGAGCACAGATACGCAGTATTTT
CDR3: CASNAGGSTDTQYF

V: TRBV2
size: .
D: .
J: TRBJ1-3
DNA: TGTGCCAGCAGTTCGGACGCTGGAAACACCATATATTTT
CDR3: CASSSDAGNTIYF

V: TRBV5-1
size: .
D: TRBD1
J: TRBJ2-3
DNA: TGCGCCAGCAGCTTGGCCGGGACAGCAAGCACAGATACGCAGTATTTT
CDR3: CASSLAGTASTDTQYF

V: TRBV12-3/TRBV12-4
size: few
D: .
J: TRBJ2-3
DNA: TGTGCCAGCAGGTCTTGGACGCAAAGCACAGATACGCAGTATTTT
CDR3: CASRSWTQSTDTQYF

V: TRBV28
size: few
D: TRBD1
J: TRBJ2-5
DNA: TGTGCCAGCACCTCGGGACAGCAAGAGACCCAGTACTTC
CDR3: CASTSGQQETQYF

V: TRBV10-3
size: once
D: .
J: TRBJ2-3
DNA: TGTGCCATCAGTGAGTCGAGAGGGCCTAGCACAGATACGCAGTATTTT
CDR3: CAISESRGPSTDTQYF

V: TRBV6-4
size: .
D: .
J: TRBJ2-1
DNA: TGTGCCAGCAGTGACACGAGGGATGAGCAGTTCTTC
CDR3: CASSDTRDEQFF

V: TRBV2
size: many
D: .
J: TRBJ2-7
DNA: TGTGCCCAAGGACAGAACTACGAGCAGTACTTC
CDR3: CAQGQNYEQYF

V: TRBV6-5
size: .
D: TRBD1
J: TRBJ1-5
DNA: TGTGCCAGCAGTCCCCAAAGGGGGCAGCAGCCCCAGCATTTT
CDR3: CASSPQRGQQPQHF

V: TRBV20-1
size: once
D: TRBD1
J: TRBJ2-1
DNA: TGCAGTGCTAGAGATGCTACAGGGGGCGCAGGGAATGAGCAGTTCTTC
CDR3: CSARDATGGAGNEQFF

V: TRBV5-1
size: few
D: .
J: TRBJ2-7
DNA: TGCGCCAGCAGCTTGGCGACCGCCTACGAGCAGTACTTC
CDR3: CASSLATAYEQYF

V: TRBV20-1
size: few
D: .
J: TRBJ2-2
DNA: TGCAGTGCTAGAGTGGGGAACACCGGGGAGCTGTTTTTT
CDR3: CSARVGNTGELFF

V: TRBV27
size: few
D: TRBD2
J: TRBJ2-2
DNA: TGTGCCAGCAGAGGACGGGAGGGCCTCACCGGGGAGCTGTTTTTT
CDR3: CASRGREGLTGELFF

V: TRBV20-1
size: many
D: .
J: TRBJ2-5
DNA: TGCAGTGCTAGAGCCGGGTCCATAGAGACCCAGTACTTC
CDR3: CSARAGSIETQYF

V: TRBV5-1
size: many
D: TRBD2
J: TRBJ2-7
DNA: TGCGCCAGCAGCTATTTAGCGGGAAGCGTCGACGAGCAGTACTTC
CDR3: CASSYLAGSVDEQYF

V: TRBV11-2
size: few
D: .
J: TRBJ2-7
DNA: TGTGCCAGCAGCTTAGCCCAGTATTTTAGCTCCTACAATGAGCAGTACTTC
CDR3: CASSLAQYFSSYNEQYF

V: TRBV28
size: .
D: TRBD1
J: TRBJ2-1
DNA: TGTGCCAGCAGCATCCGGGACAGGGGGTTCGGTGAGCAGTTCTTC
CDR3: CASSIRDRGFGEQFF

V: TRBV7-2
size: few
D: .
J: TRBJ2-2
DNA: TGTGCCAGCAGCCCAGACAGGAGCGGGGAGCTGTTTTTT
CDR3: CASSPDRSGELFF

V: TRBV7-2
size: .
D: TRBD1
J: TRBJ2-4
DNA: TGTGCCAGCAGCCCATCTCTCGACAGGGGTGGAAACATTCAGTACTTC
CDR3: CASSPSLDRGGNIQYF